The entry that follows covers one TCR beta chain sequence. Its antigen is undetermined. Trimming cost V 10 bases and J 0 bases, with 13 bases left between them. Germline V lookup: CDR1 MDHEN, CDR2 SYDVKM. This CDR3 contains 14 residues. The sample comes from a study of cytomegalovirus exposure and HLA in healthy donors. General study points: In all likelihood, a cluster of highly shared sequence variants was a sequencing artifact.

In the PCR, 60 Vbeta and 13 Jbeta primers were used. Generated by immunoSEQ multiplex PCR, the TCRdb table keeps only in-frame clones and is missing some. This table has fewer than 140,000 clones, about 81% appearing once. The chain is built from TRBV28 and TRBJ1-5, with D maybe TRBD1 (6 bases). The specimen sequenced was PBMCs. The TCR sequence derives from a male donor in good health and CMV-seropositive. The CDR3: CATMQGSSNQPQHF. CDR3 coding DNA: TGTGCCACCATGCAGGGGAGTAGCAATCAGCCCCAGCATTTT.